A selection of T cell receptor beta chains follows, all from one sample in a study of blood T cells in healthy people across ages. TCRdb reprocessed the 5' RACE reads with MiXCR, giving one entry per CDR3 protein. The sample records some 730,000 distinct CDR3 sequences, roughly 20% being singletons. Sequenced: blood. These TCRs come from a man in his 70s in good health. CDR3s include the opening cysteine and the closing phenylalanine or tryptophan. Each record gives: D gene, clone size, J gene, V gene, CDR3 DNA, CDR3 protein. The D gene is left open where the match is weak. Only some rows state a clone size, as once, few, many or a class for expanded clones.

D gene: NA
clone size: few
J gene: TRBJ2-2
V gene: TRBV2
CDR3 DNA: TGTGCCAGCAAAGGAGCCGCGAACACCGGGGAGCTGTTTTTT
CDR3 protein: CASKGAANTGELFF

D gene: NA
clone size: few
J gene: TRBJ2-3
V gene: TRBV4-2
CDR3 DNA: TGTGCCAGCAGCCAAGAGGGTAACACAGATACGCAGTATTTT
CDR3 protein: CASSQEGNTDTQYF

D gene: NA
clone size: few
J gene: TRBJ2-5
V gene: TRBV6-6
CDR3 DNA: TGTGCCAGCAGTTCCTGGTTGCACCAAGAGACCCAGTACTTC
CDR3 protein: CASSSWLHQETQYF

D gene: NA
clone size: few
J gene: TRBJ2-6
V gene: TRBV7-9
CDR3 DNA: TGTGCCAGCAGCTTAATCGGTTCTGGGGCCAACGTCCTGACTTTC
CDR3 protein: CASSLIGSGANVLTF

D gene: NA
clone size: once
J gene: TRBJ1-2
V gene: TRBV7-2
CDR3 DNA: TGTGCCAGCAGCTCACAATTCAGGGGTGGAACCTATGGCTACACCTTC
CDR3 protein: CASSSQFRGGTYGYTF

D gene: TRBD1
clone size: NA
J gene: TRBJ2-1
V gene: TRBV27
CDR3 DNA: TGTGCCAGCCTTGACAGGGGGCTCGGTTCCTACAATGAGCAGTTCTTC
CDR3 protein: CASLDRGLGSYNEQFF

D gene: NA
clone size: NA
J gene: TRBJ1-3
V gene: TRBV5-1
CDR3 DNA: TGCGCCAGCAGCTTGAGCACCCGGGACTCTGGAAACACCATATATTTT
CDR3 protein: CASSLSTRDSGNTIYF

D gene: NA
clone size: few
J gene: TRBJ2-2
V gene: TRBV10-3
CDR3 DNA: TGTGCCATCAGTGAGCCGATGCCCGGGGCAAACACCGGGGAGCTGTTTTTT
CDR3 protein: CAISEPMPGANTGELFF

D gene: NA
clone size: NA
J gene: TRBJ1-1
V gene: TRBV12-3/TRBV12-4
CDR3 DNA: TGTGCCAGCAGTTTCTCGTCTTACACTGAAGCTTTCTTT
CDR3 protein: CASSFSSYTEAFF

D gene: TRBD1
clone size: NA
J gene: TRBJ1-1
V gene: TRBV7-9
CDR3 DNA: TGTGCCAGCAGCTTAGGGACAGGGGACCACACTGAAGCTTTCTTT
CDR3 protein: CASSLGTGDHTEAFF

D gene: TRBD2
clone size: few
J gene: TRBJ2-1
V gene: TRBV5-1
CDR3 DNA: TGCGCCAGCAGCCCGGGTGGGACTAGCGGGAACAATGAGCAGTTCTTC
CDR3 protein: CASSPGGTSGNNEQFF

D gene: NA
clone size: few
J gene: TRBJ2-4
V gene: TRBV9
CDR3 DNA: TGTGCCAGCAGCGTAGCGCTCGGGGGCGCGTACCAAAACATTCAGTACTTC
CDR3 protein: CASSVALGGAYQNIQYF

D gene: NA
clone size: NA
J gene: TRBJ2-3
V gene: TRBV20-1
CDR3 DNA: TGCAGTGCTAGGCCCCAGATTGGCACAGATACGCAGTATTTT
CDR3 protein: CSARPQIGTDTQYF

D gene: TRBD2
clone size: NA
J gene: TRBJ2-5
V gene: TRBV9
CDR3 DNA: TGTGCCAGCAGCGAGGGAACAGCGGGAGTGGGAGAGACCCAGTACTTC
CDR3 protein: CASSEGTAGVGETQYF

D gene: NA
clone size: many
J gene: TRBJ2-1
V gene: TRBV5-1
CDR3 DNA: TGCGCCAGCAGCTTGGCAGGGTTAGTGCAGTTCTTC
CDR3 protein: CASSLAGLVQFF

D gene: NA
clone size: NA
J gene: TRBJ1-6
V gene: TRBV21-1
CDR3 DNA: TGTGCCATCCGAACCCTGACAGGGGGAAAAACGGTTCGCCTCCACTTT
CDR3 protein: CAIRTLTGGKTVRLHF

D gene: NA
clone size: NA
J gene: TRBJ2-3
V gene: TRBV6-5
CDR3 DNA: TGTGCCAGCAGTTACGGGCTACCCACAGATACGCACTATTTT
CDR3 protein: CASSYGLPTDTHYF

D gene: NA
clone size: few
J gene: TRBJ1-4
V gene: TRBV18
CDR3 DNA: TGTGCCAGCTCACCACGACGGGGCTCTAATGAAAAACTGTTTTTT
CDR3 protein: CASSPRRGSNEKLFF

D gene: TRBD2
clone size: few
J gene: TRBJ2-5
V gene: TRBV20-1
CDR3 DNA: TGCAGTGCTAGAGATTTTAGCGGGAGGGCCGTTGAGACCCAGTACTTC
CDR3 protein: CSARDFSGRAVETQYF

D gene: TRBD2
clone size: NA
J gene: TRBJ2-5
V gene: TRBV15
CDR3 DNA: TGTGCCACCAGCAGAGATCGAAGCGGGAGGCCGAAGTTCTTC
CDR3 protein: CATSRDRSGRPKFF

D gene: TRBD1
clone size: NA
J gene: TRBJ2-7
V gene: TRBV6-5
CDR3 DNA: TGTGCCAGCAGTTACTCGGGGGACAGGGAGTCAAACGAGCAGTACTTC
CDR3 protein: CASSYSGDRESNEQYF

D gene: TRBD1
clone size: NA
J gene: TRBJ1-1
V gene: TRBV5-1
CDR3 DNA: TGCGCCAGCAGCTCCGGGACAGGACCTAACACTGAAGCTTTCTTT
CDR3 protein: CASSSGTGPNTEAFF

D gene: TRBD1
clone size: NA
J gene: TRBJ2-7
V gene: TRBV20-1
CDR3 DNA: TGCAGTTCGACGGGACAGGGGGCCGAATGGTCCTACGAGCAGTACTTC
CDR3 protein: CSSTGQGAEWSYEQYF

D gene: NA
clone size: NA
J gene: TRBJ1-3
V gene: TRBV29-1
CDR3 DNA: TGCAGCGTTGAAGAGGTCTCTGGAAACACCATATATTTT
CDR3 protein: CSVEEVSGNTIYF

D gene: TRBD2
clone size: many
J gene: TRBJ2-5
V gene: TRBV10-3
CDR3 DNA: TGTGCCATCAGTGGAGGCGGGAGAGAGACCCAGTACTTC
CDR3 protein: CAISGGGRETQYF

D gene: TRBD1
clone size: NA
J gene: TRBJ1-2
V gene: TRBV27
CDR3 DNA: TGTGCCAGCAGTTTCAATCAGGGGGCGCCTTACTATGGCTACACCTTC
CDR3 protein: CASSFNQGAPYYGYTF

D gene: NA
clone size: NA
J gene: TRBJ2-5
V gene: TRBV12-3/TRBV12-4
CDR3 DNA: TGTGCCAGCAGGTGGAGTTTGGGAGAGCAGTACTTC
CDR3 protein: CASRWSLGEQYF

D gene: NA
clone size: few
J gene: TRBJ1-2
V gene: TRBV7-2
CDR3 DNA: TGTGCCAGCAGCTTAAACAGTCTCTATGGCTACACCTTC
CDR3 protein: CASSLNSLYGYTF

D gene: NA
clone size: NA
J gene: TRBJ1-1
V gene: TRBV21-1
CDR3 DNA: TGTGCCAGCAGGCACAGAGGGAACACTGAAGCTTTCTTT
CDR3 protein: CASRHRGNTEAFF

D gene: NA
clone size: many
J gene: TRBJ2-5
V gene: TRBV9
CDR3 DNA: TGTGCCAGCTCCCGAAGTGGGACCCAAGAGACCCAGTACTTC
CDR3 protein: CASSRSGTQETQYF

D gene: TRBD2
clone size: few
J gene: TRBJ2-2
V gene: TRBV7-2
CDR3 DNA: TGTGCCAGCAGCTTAAGTCGTTTGGCTAGCGGGAGTTCCGGGGAGCTGTTTTTT
CDR3 protein: CASSLSRLASGSSGELFF

D gene: TRBD2
clone size: NA
J gene: TRBJ2-5
V gene: TRBV11-2
CDR3 DNA: TGTGCCAGCAGCTCAATAAGCGGGGGGGAGACCCAGTACTTC
CDR3 protein: CASSSISGGETQYF

D gene: NA
clone size: NA
J gene: TRBJ2-3
V gene: TRBV20-1
CDR3 DNA: TGCAGTGCCACGGTTGAGCCTTGGTATACGCAGTATTTT
CDR3 protein: CSATVEPWYTQYF

D gene: TRBD2
clone size: NA
J gene: TRBJ2-1
V gene: TRBV12-3/TRBV12-4
CDR3 DNA: TGTGCCAGCCGCCCCCTCGGGGGGATTTACAATGAGCAGTTCTTC
CDR3 protein: CASRPLGGIYNEQFF

D gene: NA
clone size: NA
J gene: TRBJ1-2
V gene: TRBV6-2/TRBV6-3
CDR3 DNA: TGTGCCAGCGGGACGGTGAACTATGGCTACACCTTC
CDR3 protein: CASGTVNYGYTF

D gene: NA
clone size: NA
J gene: TRBJ2-3
V gene: TRBV7-2
CDR3 DNA: TGTGCCAGCAGCTTAGACGGCGGGATCACAGATACGCAGTATTTT
CDR3 protein: CASSLDGGITDTQYF

D gene: NA
clone size: NA
J gene: TRBJ2-3
V gene: TRBV18
CDR3 DNA: TGTGCCAGCCAGGGGCTAGGTACAGATACGCAGTATTTT
CDR3 protein: CASQGLGTDTQYF

D gene: TRBD2
clone size: many
J gene: TRBJ2-7
V gene: TRBV12-3/TRBV12-4
CDR3 DNA: TGTGCCAGCAGTATCGGAGCGGGGGGGCAGCCGTACGAGCAGTACTTC
CDR3 protein: CASSIGAGGQPYEQYF

D gene: NA
clone size: NA
J gene: TRBJ1-2
V gene: TRBV28
CDR3 DNA: TGTGCCAGCAGCCTTAGGGTCCCAGAAATCTATGGCTACACCTTC
CDR3 protein: CASSLRVPEIYGYTF

D gene: NA
clone size: NA
J gene: TRBJ1-1
V gene: TRBV5-1
CDR3 DNA: TGCGCCAGCGGAGAGACTGGGACGGGAAAAGCTTTCTTT
CDR3 protein: CASGETGTGKAFF

D gene: TRBD1
clone size: NA
J gene: TRBJ1-2
V gene: TRBV6-5
CDR3 DNA: TGTGCCAGCACCCGGGAAGGACAGGGGGCAGGATATGGCTACACCTTC
CDR3 protein: CASTREGQGAGYGYTF

D gene: TRBD1
clone size: few
J gene: TRBJ2-1
V gene: TRBV7-2
CDR3 DNA: TGTGCCAGCAGCCGACAGGGGGCCAGCTCCTACAATGAGCAGTTCTTC
CDR3 protein: CASSRQGASSYNEQFF

D gene: TRBD2
clone size: NA
J gene: TRBJ2-3
V gene: TRBV28
CDR3 DNA: TGTGCCAGCAACACCCCGACTAGCGGGGGTACAGATACGCAGTATTTT
CDR3 protein: CASNTPTSGGTDTQYF